This T cell receptor beta chain was identified during a study of T cells in Graves' hyperthyroidism and ophthalmopathy. Overall study results and limits: Ophthalmopathy was predicted by the model a median of roughly 6.7 months ahead of onset.

This clonotype was seen many times. The antigen remains undetermined. From germline, CDR1 is SGHVS and CDR2 FQNEAQ. V was pared by 2 bases and J by 5 bases, with 12 bases of the junction left unmatched. The CDR3 has 17 amino acids. It was RNA transcripts that yielded the amplified TCR beta CDR3 regions. HTBI primers were the set used in a first-round RT-PCR of the TCR CDR3. In TCRdb, the multiplex PCR reads were re-called with MiXCR into one record per CDR3 protein. Among about 350,000 distinct CDR3 sequences listed, more than 11% were seen once. The chain couples TRBV7-8 to TRBJ2-5; 9 nucleotides align to TRBD2. The receptor's source is a woman aged 25 to 39 with Graves' hyperthyroidism. The material sequenced was blood. CDR3 sequence: CASSLKGLAGIMETQYF. The CDR3 DNA reads TGTGCCAGCAGCTTAAAGGGTCTAGCGGGAATCATGGAGACCCAGTACTTC. Looking up the rest from reference TRBV7-8 and TRBJ2-5 gives the full variable domain: GAGVSQSPRYKVAKRGQDVALRCDPISGHVSLFWYQQALGQGPEFLTYFQNEAQLDKSGLPSDRFFAERPEGSVSTLKIQRTQQEDSAVYLCASSLKGLAGIMETQYFGPGTRLLVL.